This T cell receptor beta chain was sequenced for a study of T cells in Graves' hyperthyroidism and ophthalmopathy. Study as a whole: Blood was drawn when the patient was first diagnosed and still untreated.

From RNA transcripts, TCR beta CDR3 regions were amplified. HTBI primers were used for first-round RT-PCR of the TCR CDR3. TCRdb ran MiXCR on the multiplex PCR reads and lists one entry per CDR3 protein. The sample lists under 300,000 distinct CDR3 sequences; roughly 22% were seen once. The germline V gene encodes CDR1 KGHSH and CDR2 LQKENI. The CDR3 runs 17 residues. V lost 0 bases and J lost 1, with 15 bases in between. The clonotype originates from a man aged 30-40 years with Graves' ophthalmopathy. The chain couples TRBV18 to TRBJ1-1, with D possibly being TRBD1 (6 bases). Sequenced input: blood. The CDR3 DNA sequence: TGTGCCAGCTCACCACCGGACAGCCAGGAGAAGAACACTGAAGCTTTCTTT. It codes for CASSPPDSQEKNTEAFF.